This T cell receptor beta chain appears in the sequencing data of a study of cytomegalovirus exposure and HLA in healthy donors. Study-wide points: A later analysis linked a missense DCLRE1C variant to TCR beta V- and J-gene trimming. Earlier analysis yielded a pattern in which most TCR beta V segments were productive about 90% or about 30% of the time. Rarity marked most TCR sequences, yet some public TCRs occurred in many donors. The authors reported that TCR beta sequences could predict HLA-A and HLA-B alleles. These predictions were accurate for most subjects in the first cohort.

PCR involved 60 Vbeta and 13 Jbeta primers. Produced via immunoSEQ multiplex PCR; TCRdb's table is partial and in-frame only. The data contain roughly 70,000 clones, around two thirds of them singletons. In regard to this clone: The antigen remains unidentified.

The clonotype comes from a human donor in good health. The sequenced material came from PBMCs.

CDR3 region: CSVGETGDLYGNQPQHF. As DNA, the CDR3 is TGCAGCGTTGGAGAGACAGGTGACCTATATGGGAATCAGCCCCAGCATTTT. This sequence joins TRBV29-1 and TRBJ1-5; possible D gene TRBD1, 6 bases. The germline V and J ends were trimmed by 4 bases and 4 bases, with 23 bases remaining between them. Per germline, CDR1 SQVTM and CDR2 ANQGSEA. The CDR3 loop spans 17 amino acids.